These 26 T cell receptor beta chains were sequenced from one sample in a study of blood T cell repertoires in COVID-19. Clones were sequenced by immunoSEQ multiplex PCR, and TCRdb holds only the in-frame ones, with some missing. The sample comprises some 60,000 clones, approximately 80% of which are singletons, and around 21% rests with the top ten. Sequencing was carried out using peripheral blood. The origin of the receptors is a man aged 25-45 years with COVID-19, enrolled during active disease.

The V call is TRBV28, the J call TRBJ2-7; no clear D. CDR3 size: 16 residues. CDR1 and CDR2 (germline): MDHEN, SYDVKM. Trimming cost V 1 base and J 0 bases, with 13 bases left between them. The CDR3 region is CASSLSPGLSSYEQYF. CDR3 coding DNA: TGTGCCAGCAGTTTATCACCGGGTCTTAGCTCCTACGAGCAGTACTTC.

The chain is built from TRBV15 and TRBJ2-2; 7 bases line up with TRBD1. The CDR3 has 17 residues. The germline CDR1 and CDR2 sequences are LNHNV and YYDKDF (reference sequence). V lost 0 bases to trimming and J lost 3 bases; unmatched junction nucleotides: 7. The CDR3 DNA follows: TGTGCCACCAGCAGAGATCGGACAGGTTCGGACACCGGGGAGCTGTTTTTT. Translated, it gives CATSRDRTGSDTGELFF.

The V call is TRBV4-1, the J call TRBJ2-4, with D perhaps TRBD2 (6 bases). Germline CDR1 and CDR2: MGHRA and YSYEKL. The CDR3 has 21 residues. V lost 1 base and J 0 bases, leaving 25 bases between the germline ends. CDR3 protein: CASSQGAVPGLRTLAKNIQYF. The DNA of the CDR3 is TGCGCCAGCAGCCAAGGGGCTGTCCCGGGACTTAGGACTTTAGCCAAAAACATTCAGTACTTC.

The rearrangement links TRBV7-3 to TRBJ1-6, with D perhaps matching TRBD1 (6 bases). Germline V lookup: CDR1 SGHTA, CDR2 FQGTGA. This CDR3 has 16 residues. Between the trimmed V and J ends, which lost 2 bases and 5 bases, there was a span of 13 bases. CDR3 loop: CASSLLPTGNNSPLHF. The CDR3, as DNA: TGTGCCAGCAGCTTACTCCCTACAGGGAATAATTCACCCCTCCACTTT.

The J gene is TRBJ2-1, the V gene TRBV5-6; 7 positions match TRBD2. CDR1 is SGHDT, CDR2 YYEEEE, per germline. With 0 bases clipped from V and 5 bases from J, the junction kept 5 bases outside the gene matches. The CDR3 extends over 15 amino acids. The CDR3 loop reads CASSLVGGSNNEQFF. Here the CDR3 DNA reads TGTGCCAGCAGCTTGGTCGGGGGGAGCAACAATGAGCAGTTCTTC.

The chain has TRBV4-1 and TRBJ2-5, with no clear D. The V end was cut by 1 base, the J end by 2 bases, with 5 bases between. There are 13 residues in the CDR3. Germline V CDR1 and CDR2: MGHRA, YSYEKL. This CDR3 reads CASSQGPQETQYF. CDR3 DNA sequence: TGCGCCAGCAGCCAAGGGCCACAAGAGACCCAGTACTTC.

The chain employs TRBV28 and TRBJ2-6; possibly TRBD1 for D (5 bases). The V end lost 6 bases, the J end lost 4 bases, and 13 bases lay between the germline ends. Germline CDR1 MDHEN, CDR2 SYDVKM. The CDR3 totals 15 residues. CDR3 region: CASSRTLSGANVLTF. For the CDR3, the DNA is TGTGCCAGCAGCCGGACACTCTCAGGGGCCAACGTCCTGACTTTC.

The rearrangement joins TRBV6-5 to TRBJ1-1, with a weak D call TRBD1 (6 bases). The CDR3 totals 13 residues. Germline values: CDR1 MNHEY, CDR2 SVGAGI. Trimming removed 7 bases at V and 6 bases at J, with 15 bases between. CDR3 residues: CASTAPSGAEAFF. The DNA for the CDR3 is TGTGCCAGCACCGCTCCCTCAGGGGCTGAAGCTTTCTTT.

This chain connects TRBV7-2 to TRBJ2-7; 7 nucleotides line up with TRBD1. The CDR3 contains 15 residues. Per germline, CDR1 SGHTA and CDR2 FQGNSA. The J segment lost 3 bases and the V segment lost 1 base, leaving 6 bases of the junction unmatched. The CDR3 DNA reads TGTGCCAGCAGCTTAGGAACAGGGGACCGCTACGAGCAGTACTTC. This translates into CASSLGTGDRYEQYF. Complete variable domain (other parts from reference TRBV7-2 and TRBJ2-7): GAGVSQSPSNKVTEKGKDVELRCDPISGHTALYWYRQSLGQGLEFLIYFQGNSAPDKSGLPSDRFSAERTGGSVSTLTIQRTQQEDSAVYLCASSLGTGDRYEQYFGPGTRLTVT.

V is TRBV7-9 and J is TRBJ2-7, with D maybe TRBD2 (5 bases). Germline CDR1 and CDR2: SEHNR and FQNEAQ (reference sequence). CDR3 length: 13 amino acids. V was trimmed by 7 bases and J by 2 bases, leaving 12 bases between them. CDR3 region: CASTPGIPYEQYF. The CDR3 DNA follows: TGTGCCAGCACCCCGGGGATCCCCTACGAGCAGTACTTC.

The chain is built from TRBV11-3 and TRBJ2-1; the match to TRBD2 covers 9 bases. CDR3 length equals 14 residues. V was clipped by 7 bases and J by 7 bases; unmatched bases: 8. The germline V gene encodes CDR1 SGHNT and CDR2 YENEEA. The CDR3 DNA sequence: TGTGCCAGCAACCCGCGGGGGGGCCGGAATGAGCAGTTCTTC. Translated, it gives CASNPRGGRNEQFF. Drawing the rest from reference TRBV11-3 and TRBJ2-1, the complete variable domain is EAGVVQSPRYKIIEKKQPVAFWCNPISGHNTLYWYLQNLGQGPELLIRYENEEAVDDSQLPKDRFSAERLKGVDSTLKIQPAELGDSAVYLCASNPRGGRNEQFFGPGTRLTVL.

The chain joins TRBV15 to TRBJ1-1, with 9 nucleotides matching TRBD1. Germline lookup yields CDR1 LNHNV and CDR2 YYDKDF (reference sequence). The CDR3 is 13 amino acids. V lost 1 base, J lost 6 bases, and 0 bases stayed unmatched. The CDR3 sequence: CATSRGQGAEAFF. CDR3 bases: TGTGCCACCAGCAGAGGACAGGGGGCTGAAGCTTTCTTT.

The rearrangement uses TRBV13 and TRBJ1-1; D is ambiguous. This CDR3 contains 13 residues. CDR1 and CDR2 (germline): PRHDT, FYEKMQ (reference sequence). With 3 bases removed from V and 5 bases from J, the gap between germline ends came to 10 bases. The CDR3 region has the DNA TGTGCCAGCAGCTTCAACACGATGACTGAAGCTTTCTTT. It is translated as CASSFNTMTEAFF.

The rearrangement links TRBV12-3 or TRBV12-4 to TRBJ2-7, with D tentatively TRBD2 (6 bases). The CDR3 runs to 11 residues. V lost 7 bases to trimming and J lost 10 bases, with 14 bases between them. The CDR3 region is CASTLTGVQYF. The CDR3 DNA follows: TGTGCCAGCACCCTAACGGGGGTTCAGTACTTC.

This chain connects TRBV28 to TRBJ2-3, with 7 bases fitting TRBD2. With 3 bases clipped from V and 1 base from J, the junction kept 7 bases outside the gene matches. Germline CDR1 and CDR2: MDHEN and SYDVKM. This CDR3 region has 16 residues. CDR3 protein: CASSLSAGEGTDTQYF. The CDR3 DNA follows: TGTGCCAGCAGTTTGTCGGCGGGAGAGGGCACAGATACGCAGTATTTT.

The J gene is TRBJ2-5, the V gene TRBV21-1; the table's D call of TRBD1 was not tested on the DNA. TRBV21-1 is an annotated pseudogene. This CDR3 has 14 residues. DNA for the CDR3: TGTGCCCTCCCCTACAGGGGCAGAGTGGAGACCCAGTACTTC. Amino acid sequence: CALPYRGRVETQYF.

CDR3 amino acids: CASSIEGRDTGELFF. DNA of the CDR3: TGTGCCAGTAGTATTGAAGGTCGGGACACCGGGGAGCTGTTTTTT. This chain joins TRBV19 and TRBJ2-2, with unresolved D. This CDR3 has 15 residues. The germline V and J ends were trimmed by 3 bases and 3 bases, with 11 bases remaining between them. CDR1 and CDR2 from the germline V gene are LNHDA and SQIVND (reference sequence).

This clone was seen just once. V is TRBV27 and J is TRBJ2-7; 11 bases fit TRBD1. The CDR3 covers 17 residues. The trim removed 3 bases at V and 3 bases at J, leaving 10 bases unmatched. CDR1 and CDR2 (germline): MNHEY, SMNVEV (reference sequence). CDR3 loop: CASSLFSPGQGGYEQYF. The CDR3 nucleotides read TGTGCCAGCAGTTTGTTCTCTCCGGGACAGGGGGGCTACGAGCAGTACTTC.

This chain links TRBV28 with TRBJ1-4, with D perhaps matching TRBD1 (6 bases). The CDR3 has 15 amino acids. CDR1 and CDR2 (germline): MDHEN, SYDVKM. The V end lost 6 bases, the J end lost 0 bases, and 11 bases lay between the germline ends. The CDR3 here is CASRSRGSTNEKLFF. CDR3 nucleotide sequence: TGTGCCAGCAGATCGAGGGGGTCAACTAATGAAAAACTGTTTTTT.

The chain couples TRBV18 to TRBJ1-1; no reliable D call. Trimming stripped 3 bases from V and 2 bases from J, with 13 bases between. The CDR3 length is 15 residues. Germline loops: CDR1 KGHSH, CDR2 LQKENI. The CDR3 DNA follows: TGTGCCAGCTCACCCTCCGGGAAATCAAACACTGAAGCTTTCTTT. Translation gives CASSPSGKSNTEAFF.

This clone was seen just once. The rearrangement joins TRBV14 to TRBJ1-2, with D maybe TRBD1 (6 bases). The CDR3 spans 14 residues. V was cut by 4 bases and J by 3 bases, with 12 bases left in between. Germline CDR1 is SGHDN and CDR2 is FVKESK. The CDR3 reads CASSPLDRDYGYTF. The CDR3 nucleotides are TGTGCCAGCAGCCCCTTGGACAGAGACTATGGCTACACCTTC.

This rearrangement joins TRBV19 to TRBJ2-2; 11 positions agree with TRBD1. The CDR3 totals 16 residues. After removal of 5 bases from V and 7 bases from J, the junction contained 9 bases not matched to a gene. Germline lookup yields CDR1 LNHDA and CDR2 SQIVND (reference sequence). The CDR3 is CASSPTDRGRIGELFF. The CDR3 nucleotides read TGTGCCAGTAGTCCCACGGACAGGGGGCGCATCGGGGAGCTGTTTTTT.

The J gene is TRBJ1-2, the V gene TRBV27, with TRBD1 matching over 10 bases. The V and J ends lost 5 bases and 3 bases, in that order; junction bases with no gene match: 9. Germline loops: CDR1 MNHEY, CDR2 SMNVEV (reference sequence). The CDR3 length is 16 residues. CDR3 bases: TGTGCCAGCAGTGTTGGGACAGGGGAAAGTTACTATGGCTACACCTTC. The encoded protein is CASSVGTGESYYGYTF.

V and J are TRBV5-4 and TRBJ1-4; the D gene is possibly TRBD1 (6 bases). Trimming removed 4 bases from V and 2 bases from J, with 12 bases in between. The germline V gene has CDR1 SGHNT and CDR2 YYREEE (reference sequence). This CDR3 is built from 15 residues. The CDR3 reads CASSPGVGTNEKLFF. The CDR3 DNA follows: TGTGCCAGCAGCCCAGGGGTGGGCACTAATGAAAAACTGTTTTTT.

The chain is built from TRBV5-4 and TRBJ2-3; 8 nucleotides agree with TRBD1. The CDR3 loop spans 15 amino acids. V trimming: 4 bases; J trimming: 7 bases; junction bases outside the gene matches: 11. CDR1 is SGHNT and CDR2 is YYREEE in the germline V gene (reference sequence). The CDR3 region is CASSPVGQGANTQYF. CDR3 sequence (DNA): TGTGCCAGCAGCCCCGTGGGGCAGGGGGCAAATACGCAGTATTTT.

The V and J genes are TRBV6-2 or TRBV6-3 and TRBJ2-3, with a possible D match to TRBD1 (5 bases). This CDR3 comprises 14 residues. CDR1 is MNHEY and CDR2 is SVGEGT in the germline V gene. The V and J ends lost 5 bases and 4 bases respectively, with 13 bases between them. This CDR3 reads CASSPQAASDTQYF. The DNA for the CDR3 is TGTGCCAGCAGTCCACAGGCAGCATCAGATACGCAGTATTTT.